Reported below is one T cell receptor (beta chain). The data are from a study of blood T cell repertoires in COVID-19. Background on the study: Whether acute or convalescent, the COVID-19 samples came from the United States, Italy and Spain.

Authors' analysis steps: Nucleated cell counts were estimated from reference gene primer amplification. TCRdb keeps only in-frame clones here, not all; method: immunoSEQ multiplex PCR. V and J calls and clone size are copied from that table; D and trimming were computed from the DNA. The sample lists under 250,000 clones; 83% were seen once. CDR3 size: 13 residues. The ends were cut back, 8 bases at V and 2 bases at J, with 8 bases in the middle. In germline, CDR1 is KGHDR, CDR2 SFDVKD. The V call is TRBV24-1, the J call TRBJ2-2, with D possibly matching TRBD1 (6 bases). The TCR sequence derives from a woman between 65 and 79 years old with active or convalescent COVID-19. The sequenced material came from peripheral blood. The CDR3 loop is CATKDRNTGELFF. CDR3 DNA: TGTGCCACCAAGGACAGAAACACCGGGGAGCTGTTTTTT.